Sequencing of this T cell receptor (beta chain) was carried out in a study of blood T cell repertoires in COVID-19. The wider study: Samples of COVID-19 (acute and convalescent) were obtained from the United States, Italy and Spain. From T cells, B-cell-depleted T cells, or PBMCs came the material, which was cDNA or gDNA.

In the authors' workflow: Reference gene primer amplification gave nucleated cell count estimates. Using immunoSEQ multiplex PCR, the repertoire was profiled, and TCRdb retains in-frame clones only, with some absent. For V, J and clone size, that table is used; D and trimming come from the DNA. The data hold around 200,000 clones, with roughly 89% observed a single time. The sample taken for sequencing was peripheral blood. This TCR derives from a man in his fifties with acute or convalescent COVID-19.

The CDR3 is CAISVSGGPGEQYF. The CDR3 bases are TGTGCCATCAGTGTATCGGGAGGGCCGGGTGAGCAGTACTTC. This rearrangement joins TRBV10-3 to TRBJ2-7; the match to TRBD2 covers 8 bases. V was pared by 4 bases and J by 7 bases, with 9 bases of the junction left unmatched. This CDR3 region has 14 residues. Germline V gene lookup returns CDR1 ENHRY and CDR2 SYGVKD.